The sample holds many counts of the clone carrying this T cell receptor beta chain. Germline values: CDR1 SGHNT, CDR2 YENEEA. The CDR3 has 16 residues. Deletions cut 2 bases from V and 5 bases from J, with 19 bases between. TCRdb reanalysed the multiplex PCR reads using MiXCR and keeps one entry per CDR3 protein. Of tens of thousands of distinct CDR3 sequences in the sample, approximately 20% were seen once. The data belong to a study of breast tumors, draining lymph nodes, adjacent tissues. The lymph nodes were axillary draining lymph nodes from breast cancer patients. The receptor was isolated from a female donor with breast cancer. Some clones in this sample may be carry-over from other donors' samples. The chain uses TRBV11-3 and TRBJ2-7; tentative D call: TRBD2 (6 bases). Sequencing input: axillary lymph node tissue. In DNA form, the CDR3 reads TGTGCCAGCAGCTTACTGGACTATCGCCTTTCCGACGAGCAGTACTTC. It encodes CASSLLDYRLSDEQYF.